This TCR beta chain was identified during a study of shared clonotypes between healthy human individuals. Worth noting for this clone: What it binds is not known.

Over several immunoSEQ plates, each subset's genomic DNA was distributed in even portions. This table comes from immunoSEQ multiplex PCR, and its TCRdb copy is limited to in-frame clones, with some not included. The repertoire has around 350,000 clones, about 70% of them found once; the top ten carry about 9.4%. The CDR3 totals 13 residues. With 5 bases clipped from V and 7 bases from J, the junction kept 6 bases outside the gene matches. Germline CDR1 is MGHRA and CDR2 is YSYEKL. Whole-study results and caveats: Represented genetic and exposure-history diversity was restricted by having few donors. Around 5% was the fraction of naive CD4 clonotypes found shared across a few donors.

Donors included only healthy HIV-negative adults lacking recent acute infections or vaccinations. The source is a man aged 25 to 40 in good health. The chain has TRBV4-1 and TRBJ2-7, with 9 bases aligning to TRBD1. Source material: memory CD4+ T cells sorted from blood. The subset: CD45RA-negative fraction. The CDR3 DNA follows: TGCGCCAGCAGCGCCGGGACAGGGACTGAGCAGTACTTC. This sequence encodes CASSAGTGTEQYF.